This T cell receptor (beta chain) derives from a study of blood T cell repertoires in COVID-19. Turning to the study itself: The origin of the acute and convalescent COVID-19 samples was the United States, Italy and Spain. PBMCs, B-cell-depleted T cells, or T cells were the source of the cDNA or gDNA that made up the material.

Losses at the gene ends were 5 bases for V and 1 base for J; bases not matched to a gene: 6. The CDR3 has 15 residues. Germline assignment: CDR1 LNHDA and CDR2 SQIVND (reference sequence). Only in-frame clones appear in the TCRdb table, and some are missing; sequencing was by immunoSEQ multiplex PCR. The table shows some 150,000 clones, with 65% to 80% occurring only once. Sequences were obtained from peripheral blood. The source is a man between 60 and 75 years old with acute or convalescent COVID-19. This chain uses TRBV19 with TRBJ2-7; 9 positions agree with TRBD1. The CDR3 sequence is CASSAGDRDSYEQYF. In DNA form, the CDR3 reads TGTGCCAGTAGTGCGGGGGACAGGGATTCCTACGAGCAGTACTTC.